Included here is one TCR beta chain sequence, with context. Its antigen is still unknown. The data derive from a study of breast tumors, draining lymph nodes, adjacent tissues. Findings and limits, study-wide: Compared with basal-like, luminal-like tumors shared significantly more repertoire with nontumor tissue. Tumor TCR diversity was below lymph nodes but above nontumor tissue. Data fit most tumor T cells coming from lymph node, expanding in tumor.

The lymph nodes were axillary draining lymph nodes from breast cancer patients. TCRdb reprocessed the multiplex PCR reads with MiXCR, giving one entry per CDR3 protein. The repertoire consists of 85,000 to 130,000 distinct CDR3 sequences, with roughly 33% occurring once and the leading ten covering approximately 5%. The TCR originated in a female donor with breast cancer. Some clones in this sample may be carry-over from other donors' samples. The sequencing sample was made of axillary lymph node tissue.

In DNA form, the CDR3 reads TGCGCCAGCAGTAGGGACAGGGTTGAAGGCTACACCTTC. Amino acids: CASSRDRVEGYTF. The chain recombines TRBV5-1 with TRBJ1-2; 9 positions match TRBD1. The V gene's germline CDR1 is SGHRS and CDR2 YFSETQ. After removal of 5 bases from V and 8 bases from J, the junction contained 7 bases not matched to a gene. This CDR3 spans 13 amino acids. Full variable domain (remainder filled in from reference TRBV5-1 and TRBJ1-2): KAGVTQTPRYLIKTRGQQVTLSCSPISGHRSVSWYQQTPGQGLQFLFEYFSETQRNKGNFPGRFSGRQFSNSRSEMNVSTLELGDSALYLCASSRDRVEGYTFGSGTRLTVV.